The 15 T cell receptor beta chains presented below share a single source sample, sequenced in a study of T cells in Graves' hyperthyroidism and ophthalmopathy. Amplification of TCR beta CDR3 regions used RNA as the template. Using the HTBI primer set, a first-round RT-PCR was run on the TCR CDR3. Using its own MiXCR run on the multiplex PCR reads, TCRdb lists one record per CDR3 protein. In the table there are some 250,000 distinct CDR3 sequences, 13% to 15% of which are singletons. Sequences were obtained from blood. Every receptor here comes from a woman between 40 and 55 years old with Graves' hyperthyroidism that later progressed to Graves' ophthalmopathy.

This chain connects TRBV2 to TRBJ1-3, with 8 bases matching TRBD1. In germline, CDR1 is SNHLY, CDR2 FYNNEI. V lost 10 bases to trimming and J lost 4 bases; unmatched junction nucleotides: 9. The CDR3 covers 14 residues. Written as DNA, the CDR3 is TGTGCCACCGACAGGGGATTAGAGGGAAACACCATATATTTT. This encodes CATDRGLEGNTIYF.

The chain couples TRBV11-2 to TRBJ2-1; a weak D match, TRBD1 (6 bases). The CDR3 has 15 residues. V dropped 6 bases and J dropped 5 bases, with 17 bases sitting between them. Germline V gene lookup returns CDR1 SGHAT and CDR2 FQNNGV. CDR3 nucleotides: TGTGCCAGCAGTGTCACAGGGTTCCCTCACAATGAGCAGTTCTTC. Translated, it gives CASSVTGFPHNEQFF.

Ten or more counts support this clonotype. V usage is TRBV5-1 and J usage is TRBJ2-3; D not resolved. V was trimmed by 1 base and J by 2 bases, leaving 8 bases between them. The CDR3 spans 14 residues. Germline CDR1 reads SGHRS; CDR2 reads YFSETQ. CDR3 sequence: CASSLPLLTDTQYF. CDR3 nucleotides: TGCGCCAGCAGCTTGCCATTACTCACAGATACGCAGTATTTT.

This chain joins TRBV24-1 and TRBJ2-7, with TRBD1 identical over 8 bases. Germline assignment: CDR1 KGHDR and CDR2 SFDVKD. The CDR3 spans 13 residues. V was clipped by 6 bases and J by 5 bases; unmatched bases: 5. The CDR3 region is CATSPQGANEQYF. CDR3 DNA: TGTGCCACCAGTCCCCAGGGGGCAAACGAGCAGTACTTC.

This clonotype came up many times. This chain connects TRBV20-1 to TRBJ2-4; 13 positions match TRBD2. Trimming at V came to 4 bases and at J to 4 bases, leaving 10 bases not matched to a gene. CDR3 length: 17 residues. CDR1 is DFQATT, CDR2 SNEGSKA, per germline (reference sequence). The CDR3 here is CSANKGLAGVSKNIQYF. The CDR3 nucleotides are TGCAGTGCTAACAAAGGACTAGCGGGAGTTAGTAAAAACATTCAGTACTTC.

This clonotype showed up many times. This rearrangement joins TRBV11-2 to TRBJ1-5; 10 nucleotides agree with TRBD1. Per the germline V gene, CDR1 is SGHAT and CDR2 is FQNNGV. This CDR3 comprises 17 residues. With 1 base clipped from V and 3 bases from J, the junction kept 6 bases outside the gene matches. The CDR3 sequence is CASSLAPGQGNNQPQHF. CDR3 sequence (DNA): TGTGCCAGCAGCTTAGCCCCGGGACAGGGGAACAATCAGCCCCAGCATTTT.

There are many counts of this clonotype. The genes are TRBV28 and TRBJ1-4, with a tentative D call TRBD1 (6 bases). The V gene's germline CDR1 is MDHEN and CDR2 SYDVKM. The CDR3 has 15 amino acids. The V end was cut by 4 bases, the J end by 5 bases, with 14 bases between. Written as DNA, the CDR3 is TGTGCCAGCAGTTCCGGGGGGGCTAAAAATGAAAAACTGTTTTTT. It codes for CASSSGGAKNEKLFF.

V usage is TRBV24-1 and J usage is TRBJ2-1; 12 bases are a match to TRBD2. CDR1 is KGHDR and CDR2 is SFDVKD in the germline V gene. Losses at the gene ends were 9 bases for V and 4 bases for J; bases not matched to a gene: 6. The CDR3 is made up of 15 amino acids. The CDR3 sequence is CATALAGGGYNEQFF. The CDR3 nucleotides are TGTGCCACCGCACTAGCGGGAGGCGGGTACAATGAGCAGTTCTTC.

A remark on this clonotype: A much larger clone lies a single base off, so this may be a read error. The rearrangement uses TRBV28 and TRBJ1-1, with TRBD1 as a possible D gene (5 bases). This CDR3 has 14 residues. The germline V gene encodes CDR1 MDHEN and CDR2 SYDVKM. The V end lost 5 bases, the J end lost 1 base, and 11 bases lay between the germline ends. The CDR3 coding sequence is TGTGCCAGCAGTCCCGGGGCCCGGAACACTGAAGCTTTCTTT. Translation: CASSPGARNTEAFF.

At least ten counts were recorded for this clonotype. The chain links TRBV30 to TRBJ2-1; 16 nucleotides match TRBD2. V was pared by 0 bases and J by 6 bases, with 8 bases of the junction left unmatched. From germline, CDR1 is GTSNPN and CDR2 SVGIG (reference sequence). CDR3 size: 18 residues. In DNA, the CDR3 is TGTGCCTGGAGTGTCCCGGGACTAGCGGGAGGGCGGGTCAATGAGCAGTTCTTC. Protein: CAWSVPGLAGGRVNEQFF.

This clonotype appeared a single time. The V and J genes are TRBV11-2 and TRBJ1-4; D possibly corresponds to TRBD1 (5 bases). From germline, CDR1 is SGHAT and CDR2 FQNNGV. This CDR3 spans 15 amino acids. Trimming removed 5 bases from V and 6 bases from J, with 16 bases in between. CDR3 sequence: CASSPLLGVDEKLFF. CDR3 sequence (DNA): TGTGCCAGCAGCCCCCTGTTGGGGGTTGATGAAAAACTGTTTTTT.

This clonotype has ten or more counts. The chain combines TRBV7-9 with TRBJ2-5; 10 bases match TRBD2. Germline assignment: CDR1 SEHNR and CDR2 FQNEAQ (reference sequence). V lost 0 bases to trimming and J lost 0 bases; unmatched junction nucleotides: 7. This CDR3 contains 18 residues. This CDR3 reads CASSLARTSGVHQETQYF. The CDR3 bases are TGTGCCAGCAGCTTAGCTCGGACTAGCGGAGTACACCAAGAGACCCAGTACTTC.

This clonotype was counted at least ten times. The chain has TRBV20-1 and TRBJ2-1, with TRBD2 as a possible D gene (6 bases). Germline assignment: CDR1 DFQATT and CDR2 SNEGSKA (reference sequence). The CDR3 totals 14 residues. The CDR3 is CRGWDLHSYNEQFF. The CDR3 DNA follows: TGCAGGGGGTGGGACTTACACTCCTACAATGAGCAGTTCTTC.

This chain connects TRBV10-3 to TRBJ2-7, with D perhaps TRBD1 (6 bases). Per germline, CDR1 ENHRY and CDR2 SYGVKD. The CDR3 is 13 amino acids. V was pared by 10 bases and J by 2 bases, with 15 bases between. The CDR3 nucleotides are TGTGCCACCTCCGGGACACCTGCCTACGAGCAGTACTTC. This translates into CATSGTPAYEQYF.

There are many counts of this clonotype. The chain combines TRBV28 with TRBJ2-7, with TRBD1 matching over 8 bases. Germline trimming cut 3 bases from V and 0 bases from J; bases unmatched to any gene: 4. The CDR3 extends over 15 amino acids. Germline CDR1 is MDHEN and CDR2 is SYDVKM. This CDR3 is CASSFRQGSSYEQYF. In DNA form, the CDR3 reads TGTGCCAGCAGTTTCCGACAGGGGAGCTCCTACGAGCAGTACTTC. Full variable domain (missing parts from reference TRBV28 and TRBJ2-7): DVKVTQSSRYLVKRTGEKVFLECVQDMDHENMFWYRQDPGLGLRLIYFSYDVKMKEKGDIPEGYSVSREKKERFSLILESASTNQTSMYLCASSFRQGSSYEQYFGPGTRLTVT.